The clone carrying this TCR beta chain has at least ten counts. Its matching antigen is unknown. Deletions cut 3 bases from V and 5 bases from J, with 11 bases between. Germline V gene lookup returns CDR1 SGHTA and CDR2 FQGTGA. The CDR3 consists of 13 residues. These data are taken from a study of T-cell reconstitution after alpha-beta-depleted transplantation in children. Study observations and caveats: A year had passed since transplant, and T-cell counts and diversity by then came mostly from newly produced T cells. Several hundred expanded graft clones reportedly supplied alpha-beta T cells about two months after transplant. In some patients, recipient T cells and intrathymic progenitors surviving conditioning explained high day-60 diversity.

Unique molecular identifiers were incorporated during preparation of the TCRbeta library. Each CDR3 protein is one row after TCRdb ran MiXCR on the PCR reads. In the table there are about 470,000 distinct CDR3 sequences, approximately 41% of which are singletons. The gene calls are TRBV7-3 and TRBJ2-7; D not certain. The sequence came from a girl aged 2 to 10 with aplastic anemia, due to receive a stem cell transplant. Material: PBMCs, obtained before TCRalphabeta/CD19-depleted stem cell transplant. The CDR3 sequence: CASSFQTGDEQYF. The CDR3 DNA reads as TGTGCCAGCAGCTTTCAGACCGGCGACGAGCAGTACTTC.